Listed below are T cell receptor beta chains from one sample, sequenced in a study of shared clonotypes between healthy human individuals. Clones were sequenced by immunoSEQ multiplex PCR, and TCRdb holds only the in-frame ones, with some missing. The table shows over 2 million clones, with about 90% occurring only once. Source material: naive CD4+ T cells from PBMCs. These receptors came from a man aged 18-30 years in good health. Some clones in this sample may be carry-over from other donors' samples. Both conserved end residues are trimmed from each CDR3.

J	length	V	CDR3
TRBJ2-3	15	TRBV4-2	ASSQALSGRAGDTQY
TRBJ2-6	14	TRBV4-1	ASSQDRRSGANVLT
TRBJ1-2	11	TRBV7-2	ASSLAGQGGYT
TRBJ1-2	13	TRBV15	ATSRSLVLEGGYT
TRBJ1-5	16	TRBV15	ATSRSRGLTYSNQPQH
TRBJ2-7	12	TRBV5-4	ASSLIGGRYEQY
TRBJ2-7	12	TRBV30	AWTHPGWSYEQY
TRBJ2-7	15	TRBV5-1	ASSSHPRVLGVYEQY
TRBJ1-2	12	TRBV5-8	ARGTGDASNGYT
TRBJ1-2	12	TRBV25-1	ASSVAGGKVGYT
TRBJ2-3	13	TRBV18	ASSPPGQSTDTQY
TRBJ1-1	12	TRBV6-6	ASSRSGTGGEAF
TRBJ2-5	13	TRBV9	ASSLLGTTQETQY
TRBJ2-5	12	TRBV5-3	ARSLDLNEETQY
TRBJ1-1	11	TRBV30	AWSPDSATEAF
TRBJ1-3	11	TRBV5-1	ASGDLSGNTIY
TRBJ2-2	11	TRBV19	ASSTDPTGELF
TRBJ2-1	16	TRBV5-8	ASSLLRTGTSSYNEQF
TRBJ2-1	9	TRBV20-1	SAAQEDEQF
TRBJ2-3	13	TRBV28	ASSYDRASADTQY
TRBJ2-5	11	TRBV19	ASSIGGWETQY
TRBJ2-6	18	TRBV27	ASSLFSLAGGAAGANVLT
TRBJ1-1	14	TRBV18	ASSADLARLNTEAF
TRBJ2-1	12	TRBV6-6	ATRGGRSYNEQF
TRBJ2-1	12	TRBV7-9	ASSEGLADNEQF
TRBJ1-2	11	TRBV7-9	ASSAPTVYGYT
TRBJ2-5	13	TRBV21-1	ASSEEKGHQETQY
TRBJ1-1	10	TRBV10-3	AISPVRTEAF
TRBJ1-1	12	TRBV27	ASSPFRLNTEAF
TRBJ1-5	13	TRBV7-8	ASSSFGGFNQPQH
TRBJ1-5	12	TRBV6-5	ASRYRQGGQPQH
TRBJ1-2	9	TRBV20-1	SARARAGYT
TRBJ1-2	15	TRBV28	ASSLGDTSWRVYGYT
TRBJ2-5	14	TRBV27	ASSSFRAGVKETQY
TRBJ2-1	15	TRBV5-1	ASSRSSTSGSYNEQF
TRBJ2-7	13	TRBV28	ASSTGLAGGRWKY
TRBJ1-2	11	TRBV28	ASSLSFVTGYT
TRBJ2-1	13	TRBV27	ASSYLAGDYNEQF
TRBJ1-1	12	TRBV28	ASTIAGATTEAF
TRBJ1-2	13	TRBV10-3	AISSIPGQGDGYT
TRBJ2-3	13	TRBV7-6	ASSPTGGAVDTQY
TRBJ2-4	13	TRBV25-1	ASSPAGFPKNIQY
TRBJ2-1	15	TRBV5-1	ASSLGLRQGVYNEQF
TRBJ1-1	11	TRBV9	ASSRDRGQVAF
TRBJ2-7	12	TRBV5-1	ASSLERGHGEQY
TRBJ1-2	13	TRBV5-1	ASSLVAGRDYGYT
TRBJ2-7	12	TRBV4-1	ASSPIDPAYEQY
TRBJ2-2	12	TRBV6-6	ASSYPPNTGELF